This paragraph reports one T cell receptor beta chain. The data stem from a study of blood T cell repertoires in COVID-19. Turning to the study itself: Whether acute or convalescent, the COVID-19 samples came from the United States, Italy and Spain.

Per the authors' pipeline: It was from reference gene primer amplification that nucleated cell counts were estimated. TCRdb's copy holds only in-frame clones and misses some; the assay was immunoSEQ multiplex PCR. V and J calls and clone size are given by that table; D and trimming were obtained from the DNA. The sample carries about 150,000 clones, 75% to 90% recorded once. This CDR3 has 13 amino acids. Germline CDR1 MNHEY, CDR2 SVGAGI. V dropped 6 bases and J dropped 4 bases, with 12 bases sitting between them. This chain joins TRBV6-5 and TRBJ2-5; D might be TRBD1 (6 bases). The receptor was isolated from a man aged 45-65 years who had recovered from COVID-19. The specimen sequenced was peripheral blood. The CDR3 spells CASRPQGRETQYF. CDR3 sequence (DNA): TGTGCCAGCAGACCACAGGGACGAGAGACCCAGTACTTC.